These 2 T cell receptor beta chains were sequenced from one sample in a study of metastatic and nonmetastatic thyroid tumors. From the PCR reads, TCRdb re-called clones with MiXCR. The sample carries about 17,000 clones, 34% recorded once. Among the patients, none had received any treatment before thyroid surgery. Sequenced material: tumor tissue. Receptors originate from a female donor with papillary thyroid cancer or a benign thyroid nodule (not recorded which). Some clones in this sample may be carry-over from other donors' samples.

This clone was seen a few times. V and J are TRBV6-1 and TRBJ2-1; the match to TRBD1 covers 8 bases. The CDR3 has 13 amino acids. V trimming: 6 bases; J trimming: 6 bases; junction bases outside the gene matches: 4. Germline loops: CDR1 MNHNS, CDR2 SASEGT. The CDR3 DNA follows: TGTGCCAGCAGGATGACAGGGGTCAATGAGCAGTTCTTC. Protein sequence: CASRMTGVNEQFF.

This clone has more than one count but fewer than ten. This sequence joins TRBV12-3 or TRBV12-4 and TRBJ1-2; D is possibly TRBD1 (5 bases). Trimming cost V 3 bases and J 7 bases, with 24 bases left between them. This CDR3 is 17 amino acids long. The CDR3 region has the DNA TGTGCCAGCAGTTTTAGGGGTAGTGGGGCGTATGAACGTGGCTACACCTTC. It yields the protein CASSFRGSGAYERGYTF.